Each of the 14 T cell receptor beta chains below was sequenced from the same sample in a study of OX40 agonist ivuxolimab in advanced cancers. The data were produced by immunoSEQ multiplex PCR, yet TCRdb's version contains in-frame clones alone and is incomplete. The sample consists of 130,000 or so clones, approximately 90% of them appearing once. The specimen was CD4+ or CD8+ T cells sorted from blood, collected in a trial of the OX40 agonist ivuxolimab. These receptors originate from an adult with an advanced solid tumor such as melanoma, head and neck, liver or kidney cancer.

V usage is TRBV28 and J usage is TRBJ1-2, with D tentatively TRBD1 (5 bases). CDR3 size: 14 residues. The V gene's germline CDR1 is MDHEN and CDR2 SYDVKM. The V end lost 6 bases, the J end lost 8 bases, and 19 bases lay between the germline ends. CDR3: CASRVPDRQGGYTF. For the CDR3, the DNA is TGTGCCAGCAGGGTCCCCGACCGCCAGGGCGGCTACACCTTC.

This clone appeared once. The J gene is TRBJ1-4, the V gene TRBV10-3; D is ambiguous. The CDR3 is 13 residues long. The V end lost 11 bases, the J end lost 0 bases, and 10 bases lay between the germline ends. Germline CDR1 and CDR2: ENHRY and SYGVKD. Here the CDR3 reads CAAGPSTNEKLFF. The CDR3 DNA is TGTGCCGCCGGGCCGTCAACTAATGAAAAACTGTTTTTT.

The chain has TRBV5-6 and TRBJ2-7, with D perhaps matching TRBD2 (6 bases). The CDR3 contains 14 residues. The V gene lost 2 bases and the J gene lost 0 bases, with 9 bases spanning the gap. The V gene's germline CDR1 is SGHDT and CDR2 YYEEEE. The CDR3 sequence: CASSFQGLSYEQYF. CDR3 coding DNA: TGTGCCAGCAGCTTCCAGGGACTCTCCTACGAGCAGTACTTC. Full variable domain (rest looked up from reference TRBV5-6 and TRBJ2-7): DAGVTQSPTHLIKTRGQQVTLRCSPKSGHDTVSWYQQALGQGPQFIFQYYEEEERQRGNFPDRFSGHQFPNYSSELNVNALLLGDSALYLCASSFQGLSYEQYFGPGTRLTVT.

This clone was counted a few times. The genes are TRBV10-3 and TRBJ1-1; D is perhaps TRBD1 (6 bases). This CDR3 has 14 amino acids. In germline, CDR1 is ENHRY, CDR2 SYGVKD. The V end was cut by 0 bases, the J end by 3 bases, with 8 bases between. The CDR3 region is CAISESKGDTEAFF. CDR3 in DNA: TGTGCCATCAGTGAGTCTAAGGGGGACACTGAAGCTTTCTTT.

The chain uses TRBV7-2 and TRBJ2-3; no clear D gene. The germline V and J ends were trimmed by 5 bases and 4 bases, with 13 bases remaining between them. The CDR3 has 14 residues. Germline V lookup: CDR1 SGHTA, CDR2 FQGNSA. The DNA for the CDR3 is TGTGCCAGCAGCGAGGTCGGCTTTTCAGATACGCAGTATTTT. Its protein is CASSEVGFSDTQYF.

This sequence joins TRBV6-5 and TRBJ1-5; the D gene is possibly TRBD1 (5 bases). This CDR3 spans 12 amino acids. Germline lookup yields CDR1 MNHEY and CDR2 SVGAGI. V was trimmed by 8 bases and J by 4 bases, leaving 9 bases between them. The CDR3 loop is CASGSGNQPQHF. Written as DNA, the CDR3 is TGTGCCAGCGGGTCAGGGAATCAGCCCCAGCATTTT.

The J gene is TRBJ2-7, the V gene TRBV7-9, with D unresolved. This CDR3 has 14 residues. Germline assignment: CDR1 SEHNR and CDR2 FQNEAQ (reference sequence). Trimming removed 1 base at V and 4 bases at J, with 11 bases between. CDR3 sequence reads: CASSLVHGGYEQYF. The CDR3 DNA is TGTGCCAGCAGCTTAGTCCACGGTGGGTACGAGCAGTACTTC.

V usage is TRBV9 and J usage is TRBJ1-4; D gene uncertain. V lost 0 bases, J lost 3 bases, and 9 bases lay in between. From germline, CDR1 is SGDLS and CDR2 YYNGEE. CDR3 length: 15 amino acids. CDR3 amino acids: CASSVGEVSNEKLFF. The CDR3 DNA is TGTGCCAGCAGCGTAGGTGAGGTATCTAATGAAAAACTGTTTTTT.

This clone was seen just once. The rearrangement links TRBV5-1 to TRBJ2-1; 12 positions agree with TRBD2. The CDR3 covers 15 residues. Trimming removed 2 bases from V and 7 bases from J; junction bases left unmatched: 4. From germline, CDR1 is SGHRS and CDR2 YFSETQ. In DNA, the CDR3 is TGCGCCAGCAGCTTCGGGACTAGCGGGTGGAATGAGCAGTTCTTC. It specifies CASSFGTSGWNEQFF.

The chain joins TRBV5-8 to TRBJ1-5, with 8 bases fitting TRBD1. This CDR3 contains 14 residues. V lost 0 bases and J lost 11; bases outside the gene matches: 7. The germline CDR1 and CDR2 sequences are SGHTS and YDEGEE. Here the CDR3 reads CASSLGTGPSAQHF. For the CDR3, the DNA is TGTGCCAGCAGCTTGGGGACAGGGCCGTCGGCCCAGCATTTT.

This chain connects TRBV28 to TRBJ1-4; possibly TRBD1 for D (6 bases). Germline CDR1 reads MDHEN; CDR2 reads SYDVKM. Trimming removed 2 bases from V and 7 bases from J, with 11 bases in between. CDR3 length: 14 amino acids. In DNA form, the CDR3 reads TGTGCCAGCAGTTTAGGGGGCGCCCCTGAAAAACTGTTTTTT. Its translation is CASSLGGAPEKLFF.

The V call is TRBV5-4, the J call TRBJ1-2; D ambiguous. Trimming took 0 bases from V and 6 from J, leaving 15 bases between them. The CDR3 contains 15 residues. Germline loops: CDR1 SGHNT, CDR2 YYREEE (reference sequence). Here the CDR3 DNA reads TGTGCCAGCAGCTTGGTGCGGTCGGATTGGAATGGCTACACCTTC. Translated: CASSLVRSDWNGYTF.

V usage is TRBV27 and J usage is TRBJ2-7; D is possibly TRBD1 or TRBD2 (7 bases each). The CDR3 has 15 amino acids. Trimming took 8 bases from V and 3 from J, leaving 20 bases between them. Germline loops: CDR1 MNHEY, CDR2 SMNVEV (reference sequence). Here the CDR3 DNA reads TGTGCCAGCCGCAGGGGGGGCCCTGGTAACTACGAGCAGTACTTC. This codes for CASRRGGPGNYEQYF.

V gene TRBV18 combines with J gene TRBJ2-7, with TRBD1 as a possible D gene (6 bases). This CDR3 contains 15 residues. The germline V gene has CDR1 KGHSH and CDR2 LQKENI. Trimming took 9 bases from V and 5 from J, leaving 23 bases between them. The CDR3 spells CASSVGTGQAHEQYF. CDR3 coding DNA: TGTGCCAGTTCAGTGGGTACAGGGCAGGCCCACGAGCAGTACTTC.